Listed below are T cell receptor beta chains from one sample, sequenced in a study of blood T cell repertoires in COVID-19. Sequenced by immunoSEQ multiplex PCR; TCRdb stores in-frame clones only, minus some. The sample consists of more than 300,000 clones, 86% of them appearing once. Material: peripheral blood. The receptors originated from a woman between 45 and 60 years old with acute or convalescent COVID-19. Both conserved end residues are part of each CDR3. The D gene is left open where the match is weak. Size is stated for part of the rows, as once, few or many counts, or as a class when the clone is expanded.

j_call: TRBJ2-3; d_call: -; v_call: TRBV12-5; clone_size: -; cdr3_aa: CASQSGWTDTQYF; cdr3_nt: TGTGCTAGCCAGTCAGGGTGGACAGATACGCAGTATTTT
j_call: TRBJ2-7; d_call: TRBD1; v_call: TRBV6-2/TRBV6-3; clone_size: few; cdr3_aa: CASSHELTGVAEQYF; cdr3_nt: TGTGCCAGCAGTCATGAGCTGACAGGGGTTGCCGAGCAGTACTTC
j_call: TRBJ1-5; d_call: TRBD1; v_call: TRBV10-3; clone_size: -; cdr3_aa: CAIRQGPAQPQHF; cdr3_nt: TGTGCCATCAGACAGGGGCCGGCACAGCCCCAGCATTTT
j_call: TRBJ2-2; d_call: -; v_call: TRBV19; clone_size: -; cdr3_aa: CASSILPTGELFF; cdr3_nt: TGTGCCAGTAGTATCCTCCCGACCGGGGAGCTGTTTTTT
j_call: TRBJ1-2; d_call: -; v_call: TRBV28; clone_size: -; cdr3_aa: CASLGGARGYTF; cdr3_nt: TGTGCCAGCCTCGGGGGGGCGAGGGGCTACACCTTC
j_call: TRBJ1-5; d_call: -; v_call: TRBV7-2; clone_size: -; cdr3_aa: CASSRGRDQPQHF; cdr3_nt: TGTGCCAGCAGCCGGGGGAGAGATCAGCCCCAGCATTTT
j_call: TRBJ2-5; d_call: TRBD1; v_call: TRBV2; clone_size: -; cdr3_aa: CASSRRTGGVETQYF; cdr3_nt: TGTGCCAGCAGTCGTCGGACAGGGGGAGTGGAGACCCAGTACTTC
j_call: TRBJ1-5; d_call: TRBD1; v_call: TRBV27; clone_size: -; cdr3_aa: CASSWTGNQPQHF; cdr3_nt: TGTGCCAGCAGTTGGACAGGGAATCAGCCCCAGCATTTT
j_call: TRBJ1-1; d_call: -; v_call: TRBV4-1; clone_size: -; cdr3_aa: CASSQDPAAYTEAFF; cdr3_nt: TGCGCCAGCAGCCAAGATCCTGCGGCCTACACTGAAGCTTTCTTT
j_call: TRBJ1-2; d_call: -; v_call: TRBV5-1; clone_size: -; cdr3_aa: CASSLGQNPNYGYTF; cdr3_nt: TGCGCCAGCAGCTTGGGACAGAACCCTAACTATGGCTACACCTTC
j_call: TRBJ2-3; d_call: -; v_call: TRBV19; clone_size: -; cdr3_aa: CASSMGPAPGDTQYF; cdr3_nt: TGTGCCAGTAGTATGGGCCCTGCACCGGGGGATACGCAGTATTTT
j_call: TRBJ1-5; d_call: -; v_call: TRBV6-8; clone_size: -; cdr3_aa: CASRLREKMGQPQHF; cdr3_nt: TGTGCCAGCAGGCTGAGGGAGAAGATGGGGCAGCCCCAGCATTTT
j_call: TRBJ2-1; d_call: TRBD2; v_call: TRBV9; clone_size: -; cdr3_aa: CASSGLAGGRNEQFF; cdr3_nt: TGTGCCAGCAGCGGTCTAGCGGGAGGTCGTAATGAGCAGTTCTTC
j_call: TRBJ1-6; d_call: TRBD1; v_call: TRBV5-5; clone_size: -; cdr3_aa: CASSPGQGNSPLHF; cdr3_nt: TGTGCCAGCAGCCCAGGACAGGGGAATTCACCCCTCCACTTT
j_call: TRBJ1-6; d_call: -; v_call: TRBV12-3/TRBV12-4; clone_size: -; cdr3_aa: CASSLQNSPLHF; cdr3_nt: TGTGCCAGCAGTTTACAGAATTCACCCCTCCACTTT
j_call: TRBJ1-2; d_call: TRBD1; v_call: TRBV28; clone_size: once; cdr3_aa: CASSLRTGDGYTF; cdr3_nt: TGTGCCAGCAGTTTACGGACAGGGGATGGCTACACCTTC
j_call: TRBJ2-1; d_call: -; v_call: TRBV14; clone_size: -; cdr3_aa: CASSQWTDGDEQFF; cdr3_nt: TGTGCCAGCAGCCAATGGACAGATGGGGATGAGCAGTTCTTC
j_call: TRBJ1-1; d_call: TRBD1; v_call: TRBV14; clone_size: -; cdr3_aa: CASSHRQGLNTEAFF; cdr3_nt: TGTGCCAGCAGCCACCGACAGGGCCTGAACACTGAAGCTTTCTTT
j_call: TRBJ1-3; d_call: -; v_call: TRBV29-1; clone_size: -; cdr3_aa: CSVLADSGNTIYF; cdr3_nt: TGCAGCGTTTTGGCGGACTCTGGAAACACCATATATTTT
j_call: TRBJ2-7; d_call: TRBD2; v_call: TRBV9; clone_size: -; cdr3_aa: CASSVGTSGKGVSYEQYF; cdr3_nt: TGTGCCAGCAGCGTGGGGACTAGCGGGAAGGGGGTCTCCTACGAGCAGTACTTC
j_call: TRBJ1-2; d_call: -; v_call: TRBV3-1/TRBV3-2; clone_size: -; cdr3_aa: CASSPDRGYGYTF; cdr3_nt: TGTGCCAGCAGCCCGGACCGGGGGTATGGCTACACCTTC
j_call: TRBJ1-2; d_call: TRBD1; v_call: TRBV2; clone_size: -; cdr3_aa: CASTASVQGAYGYTF; cdr3_nt: TGTGCCAGCACCGCATCGGTGCAGGGGGCGTATGGCTACACCTTC
j_call: TRBJ1-5; d_call: TRBD1; v_call: TRBV27; clone_size: -; cdr3_aa: CASSPTGVGQPQHF; cdr3_nt: TGTGCCAGCAGTCCGACAGGGGTCGGGCAGCCCCAGCATTTT
j_call: TRBJ1-3; d_call: -; v_call: TRBV6-6; clone_size: -; cdr3_aa: CASSPKWGERRGNTIYF; cdr3_nt: TGTGCCAGCAGTCCTAAGTGGGGGGAGAGGCGCGGAAACACCATATATTTT
j_call: TRBJ1-5; d_call: -; v_call: TRBV27; clone_size: -; cdr3_aa: CASSLSLQGGDNQPQHF; cdr3_nt: TGTGCCAGCAGTTTATCGCTACAGGGAGGGGACAATCAGCCCCAGCATTTT
j_call: TRBJ2-1; d_call: -; v_call: TRBV18; clone_size: -; cdr3_aa: CASSPLNDNEQFF; cdr3_nt: TGTGCCAGCTCACCCTTAAATGACAATGAGCAGTTCTTC
j_call: TRBJ2-3; d_call: TRBD2; v_call: TRBV27; clone_size: once; cdr3_aa: CASSFKNSGLAGVVDTQYF; cdr3_nt: TGTGCCAGCAGCTTCAAAAACTCCGGGCTAGCGGGAGTAGTAGATACGCAGTATTTT
j_call: TRBJ2-3; d_call: -; v_call: TRBV6-2/TRBV6-3; clone_size: once; cdr3_aa: CASSPGLTDTQYF; cdr3_nt: TGTGCCAGCAGCCCCGGACTCACAGATACGCAGTATTTT
j_call: TRBJ2-2; d_call: -; v_call: TRBV4-1; clone_size: -; cdr3_aa: CASSQRTGELFF; cdr3_nt: TGCGCCAGCAGCCAACGTACCGGGGAGCTGTTTTTT
j_call: TRBJ2-7; d_call: TRBD2; v_call: TRBV6-2/TRBV6-3; clone_size: -; cdr3_aa: CASSYEGRLAGRSYEQYF; cdr3_nt: TGTGCCAGCAGTTACGAGGGCCGCCTAGCGGGAAGGTCCTACGAGCAGTACTTC
j_call: TRBJ2-3; d_call: TRBD1; v_call: TRBV19; clone_size: -; cdr3_aa: CASSPGQATDTQYF; cdr3_nt: TGTGCCAGTAGTCCAGGACAGGCTACAGATACGCAGTATTTT
j_call: TRBJ2-1; d_call: TRBD2; v_call: TRBV5-1; clone_size: -; cdr3_aa: CASSGGTSVYNEQFF; cdr3_nt: TGCGCCAGCAGCGGCGGGACTAGCGTCTACAATGAGCAGTTCTTC
j_call: TRBJ1-2; d_call: -; v_call: TRBV3-1/TRBV3-2; clone_size: -; cdr3_aa: CASSQGYGGGGRTNYGYTF; cdr3_nt: TGTGCCAGCAGCCAAGGGTACGGGGGGGGAGGTCGGACTAACTATGGCTACACCTTC
j_call: TRBJ2-5; d_call: -; v_call: TRBV24-1; clone_size: once; cdr3_aa: CATSDPSPGTTGTQYF; cdr3_nt: TGTGCCACCAGTGATCCATCACCCGGGACAACAGGGACCCAGTACTTC